A single sample gave rise to the 13 T cell receptor beta chains below, sequenced in a study of identifying expanded T cells in peripheral blood. TCRdb keeps only in-frame clones here, not all; method: immunoSEQ multiplex PCR. The data show around 120,000 clones, 75% to 90% seen once. The sample was blood. Receptors originate from a person between 18 and 69 years old in good health.

The gene calls are TRBV6-1 and TRBJ2-4; perhaps TRBD1 as D (6 bases). The better agreement between TRBJ2-7 and the DNA end casts doubt on the J call. The CDR3 loop spans 13 amino acids. Germline CDR1 is MNHNS and CDR2 is SASEGT. The DNA of the CDR3 is TGTGCCAGCAGCTCCCGAAGGGGGTACGAGCAGTACTTC. This sequence encodes CASSSRRGYEQYF.

This sequence joins TRBV13 and TRBJ2-3; D tentatively reads TRBD1 or TRBD2 (5 bases each). Germline values: CDR1 PRHDT, CDR2 FYEKMQ (reference sequence). The CDR3 has 15 residues. Deletions cut 6 bases from V and 0 bases from J, with 13 bases between. In DNA, the CDR3 is TGTGCCAGCAGACGGGGACGGCCTAGCACAGATACGCAGTATTTT. Translation: CASRRGRPSTDTQYF.

The gene calls are TRBV2 and TRBJ2-2, with 8 positions matching TRBD2. Looked up from germline, CDR1 is SNHLY and CDR2 is FYNNEI. With 2 bases clipped from V and 1 base from J, the junction kept 3 bases outside the gene matches. The CDR3 has 16 residues. CDR3 loop: CASSEILAGNTGELFF. DNA of the CDR3: TGTGCCAGCAGTGAAATCCTAGCGGGGAACACCGGGGAGCTGTTTTTT.

This CDR3 is CASSADLTWADTQYF. The CDR3, as DNA: TGTGCCAGCAGTGCTGACCTCACTTGGGCAGATACGCAGTATTTT. The rearrangement uses TRBV27 and TRBJ2-3; D not certain. In germline, CDR1 is MNHEY, CDR2 SMNVEV (reference sequence). The CDR3 extends over 15 amino acids. The V and J ends lost 5 bases and 4 bases respectively, with 16 bases between them.

This chain links TRBV11-3 with TRBJ2-7; 8 positions agree with TRBD1. The CDR3 extends over 13 amino acids. With 4 bases clipped from V and 5 bases from J, the junction kept 4 bases outside the gene matches. Germline V gene sequence: CDR1 SGHNT, CDR2 YENEEA. CDR3 loop: CASSWRQGNEQYF. CDR3 nucleotides: TGTGCCAGCAGCTGGAGACAGGGGAACGAGCAGTACTTC.

J is TRBJ2-7 and V is TRBV5-4, with 10 bases that match TRBD2. CDR1 SGHNT and CDR2 YYREEE come from the germline V gene (reference sequence). V lost 2 bases to trimming and J lost 2 bases; unmatched junction nucleotides: 4. The CDR3 extends over 15 amino acids. The CDR3 is CASSFQSGGAYEQYF. CDR3 DNA sequence: TGTGCCAGCAGCTTTCAGAGCGGGGGGGCCTACGAGCAGTACTTC.

The genes are TRBV6-1 and TRBJ1-5; the D is unclear. This CDR3 contains 14 residues. Germline V gene lookup returns CDR1 MNHNS and CDR2 SASEGT. The V gene lost 1 base and the J gene lost 4 bases, with 8 bases spanning the gap. CDR3 loop: CASSEGPMNQPQHF. As DNA, the CDR3 is TGTGCCAGCAGTGAAGGGCCCATGAATCAGCCCCAGCATTTT.

The chain is built from TRBV11-2 and TRBJ1-1, with 7 bases aligning to TRBD1. V shed 5 bases, J shed 2 bases, and the junction held 11 bases outside the gene matches. The CDR3 has 16 amino acids. Germline V gives CDR1 SGHAT, CDR2 FQNNGV. In nucleotides, the CDR3 is TGTGCCAGCAGCCGTGGACAGGACGTCTATAACACTGAAGCTTTCTTT. Amino acid sequence: CASSRGQDVYNTEAFF.

The chain carries TRBV7-9 and TRBJ2-5; 9 positions match TRBD1. This CDR3 region has 17 residues. CDR1 and CDR2 from the germline V gene are SEHNR and FQNEAQ (reference sequence). Trimming took 3 bases from V and 5 from J; bases not matched to a gene: 13. The CDR3 region has the DNA TGTGCCAGCAGCTTGGGAGTCACAGGGGGCCGGGCGGAGACCCAGTACTTC. This translates into CASSLGVTGGRAETQYF. The whole variable domain, remainder taken from reference TRBV7-9 and TRBJ2-5, is DTGVSQNPRHKITKRGQNVTFRCDPISEHNRLYWYRQTLGQGPEFLTYFQNEAQLEKSRLLSDRFSAERPKGSFSTLEIQRTEQGDSAMYLCASSLGVTGGRAETQYFGPGTRLLVL.

The sample holds many counts of this clone. V gene TRBV7-6 combines with J gene TRBJ2-7, with unresolved D. The CDR3 is made up of 13 amino acids. Germline values: CDR1 SGHVS, CDR2 FNYEAQ. Deletions cut 4 bases from V and 8 bases from J, with 15 bases between. The CDR3: CASSSFGSEKQYF. The CDR3 DNA is TGTGCCAGCAGCTCGTTCGGTTCGGAGAAGCAGTACTTC.

The chain has TRBV4-1 and TRBJ2-7, with no clear D. In germline, CDR1 is MGHRA, CDR2 YSYEKL. Trimming cost V 0 bases and J 4 bases, with 10 bases left between them. The CDR3 is made up of 14 amino acids. The CDR3: CASSQDRMGYEQYF. CDR3 nucleotides: TGCGCCAGCAGCCAAGATAGAATGGGATACGAGCAGTACTTC.

The rearrangement links TRBV4-3 to TRBJ2-6; D is unclear. CDR3 length equals 15 residues. CDR1 and CDR2 from the germline V gene are LGHNA and YSLEER. Between the trimmed V and J ends, which lost 5 bases and 0 bases, there was a span of 8 bases. The CDR3 here is CASSSRPSGANVLTF. DNA for the CDR3: TGCGCCAGCAGCTCCCGTCCCTCTGGGGCCAACGTCCTGACTTTC.

The chain employs TRBV5-8 and TRBJ2-2; TRBD1 might be the D (6 bases). Trimming removed 0 bases from V and 5 bases from J, with 14 bases in between. CDR3 length: 16 amino acids. The germline gives CDR1 SGHTS, CDR2 YDEGEE. CDR3 sequence reads: CASSLAPDSVTGELFF. The CDR3 DNA reads as TGTGCCAGCAGCTTGGCCCCGGACAGTGTGACCGGGGAGCTGTTTTTT.